This section outlines one T cell receptor (beta chain) sequence together with its context. The antigen remains unidentified. Per sample, at least 5 micrograms of total RNA were extracted. This entry belongs to a study of blood T cells in healthy people across ages. The study, taken as a whole, reports: Researchers deemed the diversity estimates from one million T cells underestimates. Higher diversity and more naive CD4+ cells were features of long-lived donors, compared to aged donors. Expanded clonotype changes were possibly confounded by unknown donor CMV status.

With a J-beta primer mix and a sample-barcoded 5' primer, a second PCR ran about 7 to 12 cycles. TCRdb processed the 5' RACE reads anew with MiXCR; each CDR3 protein has one entry. This sample yields 850,000 to 1,000,000 distinct CDR3 sequences, of which about 48% are seen a single time; roughly 13% belongs to the top ten. In germline, CDR1 is SQVTM, CDR2 ANQGSEA. This CDR3 spans 11 amino acids. The V end lost 7 bases, the J end lost 5 bases, and 11 bases lay between the germline ends. The source material was blood. The origin of this receptor is a man aged 25-45 years in good health. V usage is TRBV29-1 and J usage is TRBJ1-1; D is unresolved. CDR3 in DNA: TGCAGCGGGGAGAGAGGGACTGAAGCTTTCTTT. Protein product: CSGERGTEAFF. The variable domain in full, with the rest retrieved from reference TRBV29-1 and TRBJ1-1, is SAVISQKPSRDICQRGTSLTIQCQVDSQVTMMFWYRQQPGQSLTLIATANQGSEATYESGFVIDKFPISRPNLTFSTLTVSNMSPEDSSIYLCSGERGTEAFFGQGTRLTVV.